This T cell receptor (beta chain) was sequenced during a study of post-analysis software for immune sequencing data. The authors incorporated unique molecular identifiers into the TCR beta cDNA libraries. Input populations of 1 to 10 million T cells gave rise to approximately 500,000 cDNA molecules. In TCRdb, the PCR reads were re-called with MiXCR into one record per CDR3 protein. Altogether approximately 730,000 distinct CDR3 sequences are present, about 27% being singletons, with the ten largest covering 0.56%. Per the germline V gene, CDR1 is SEHNR and CDR2 is FQNEAQ (reference sequence). Unmatched junction bases numbered 8, after V lost 11 bases and J lost 4 bases. The CDR3 is made up of 13 amino acids. This clonotype was counted only a few times. Its antigen is unidentified. Broader study findings: Patients had higher frequencies than controls of roughly five TRBV segments, including TRBV5-6, TRBV5-1 and TRBV20-1.

The clonotype was recovered from a girl aged 10 to 17 with multiple sclerosis. Material for sequencing was blood. The J gene is TRBJ1-1, the V gene TRBV7-9; 9 nucleotides line up with TRBD1. CDR3: CACGDRVSTEAFF. As DNA, the CDR3 is TGTGCCTGTGGGGACAGGGTAAGCACTGAAGCTTTCTTT.